This T cell receptor (beta chain) came from a study of blood T cell repertoires in COVID-19. Study background: The samples span acute and convalescent COVID-19 from the United States, Italy and Spain. From T cells, B-cell-depleted T cells, or PBMCs came the material, which was cDNA or gDNA.

In the original analysis: Reference gene primer amplification yielded estimated nucleated cell counts. Libraries were prepared by immunoSEQ multiplex PCR; TCRdb keeps only in-frame clonotypes and omits some of them. V and J calls and clone size are copied from that table; D and trimming were computed from the DNA. This repertoire shows about 250,000 clones, 86% found once; its top ten account for approximately 5.5%. Seattle-derived patients entered the study during active infection and were followed longitudinally. CDR3 length: 17 residues. After removal of 3 bases from V and 1 base from J, the junction contained 4 bases not matched to a gene. Looked up from germline, CDR1 is SGHKS and CDR2 is YYEKEE (reference sequence).

The sequencing sample was made of peripheral blood. The J gene is TRBJ2-6, the V gene TRBV5-5; 10 bases match TRBD1. This TCR came from a woman aged 80 or over with COVID-19, enrolled during active disease. CDR3 region: CASSWRQGASGANVLTF. The CDR3 DNA follows: TGTGCCAGCAGCTGGAGACAGGGGGCTTCTGGGGCCAACGTCCTGACTTTC.